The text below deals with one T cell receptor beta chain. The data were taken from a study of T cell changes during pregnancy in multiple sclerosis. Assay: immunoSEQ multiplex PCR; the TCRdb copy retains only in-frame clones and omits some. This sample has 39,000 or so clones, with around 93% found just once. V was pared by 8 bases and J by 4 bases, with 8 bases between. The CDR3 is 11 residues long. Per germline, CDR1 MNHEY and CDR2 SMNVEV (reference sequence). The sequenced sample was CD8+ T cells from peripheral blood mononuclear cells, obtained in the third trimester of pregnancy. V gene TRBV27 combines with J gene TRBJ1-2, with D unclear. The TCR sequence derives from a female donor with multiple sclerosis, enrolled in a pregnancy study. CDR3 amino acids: CASSSGYGYTF. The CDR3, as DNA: TGTGCCAGCTCCTCGGGCTATGGCTACACCTTC.